The sequence of this T cell receptor beta chain was determined in a study of T cells in Graves' hyperthyroidism and ophthalmopathy. The source material, RNA transcripts, was used to amplify TCR beta CDR3 regions. With the HTBI primer set, the TCR CDR3 went through a first round of RT-PCR. TCRdb reanalysed the multiplex PCR reads using MiXCR and keeps one entry per CDR3 protein. The sample lists 400,000 to 550,000 distinct CDR3 sequences, roughly 14% occurring once. V was pared by 6 bases and J by 7 bases, with 12 bases between. The CDR3 has 12 amino acids. The germline V gene encodes CDR1 MNHEY and CDR2 SMNVEV (reference sequence). This clonotype was recorded many times.

The J gene is TRBJ1-1, the V gene TRBV27; D unresolved. Input material: blood. The source of this sequence is a woman in her late teens or twenties with Graves' hyperthyroidism. CDR3 sequence: CASRGQRLEAFF. CDR3 sequence (DNA): TGTGCCAGCAGGGGCCAGAGGCTTGAAGCTTTCTTT.